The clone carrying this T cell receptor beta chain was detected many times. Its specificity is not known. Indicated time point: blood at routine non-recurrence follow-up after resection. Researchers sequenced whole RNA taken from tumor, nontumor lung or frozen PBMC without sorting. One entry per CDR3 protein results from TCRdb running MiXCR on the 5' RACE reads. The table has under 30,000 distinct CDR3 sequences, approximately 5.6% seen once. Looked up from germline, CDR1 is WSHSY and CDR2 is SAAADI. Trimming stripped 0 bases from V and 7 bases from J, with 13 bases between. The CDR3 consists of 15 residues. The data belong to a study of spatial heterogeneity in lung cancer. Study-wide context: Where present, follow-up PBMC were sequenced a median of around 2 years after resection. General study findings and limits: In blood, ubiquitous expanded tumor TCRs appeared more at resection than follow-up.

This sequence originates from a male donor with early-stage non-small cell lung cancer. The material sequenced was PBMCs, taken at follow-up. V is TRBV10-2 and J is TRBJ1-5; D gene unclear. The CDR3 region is CASSESSGFAQPQHF. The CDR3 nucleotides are TGCGCCAGCAGTGAGTCGTCGGGGTTTGCGCAGCCCCAGCATTTT.